The T cell receptor beta chain under discussion was sequenced for a study of T cell responses to AZD1222 COVID-19 vaccine. CDR1 is MDHEN and CDR2 is SYDVKM in the germline V gene. V shed 3 bases and J shed 1 base, with 13 bases lying between them. This CDR3 contains 16 residues. Produced via immunoSEQ multiplex PCR; TCRdb's table is partial and in-frame only. The sample shows approximately 150,000 clones, around nine tenths of them seen only once. The chain links TRBV28 to TRBJ2-1; D assignment may be TRBD1 or TRBD2 (5 bases each). The material sequenced was peripheral blood, taken 28 days after the second AZD1222 dose. The clonotype comes from an adult who received the AZD1222 COVID-19 vaccine. The DNA for the CDR3 is TGTGCCAGCAGTTTGACTACTCCAGGGTCCTACAATGAGCAGTTCTTC. Amino acid sequence: CASSLTTPGSYNEQFF.